This entry lists 7 T cell receptor beta chains sequenced from one sample in a study of blood T cell repertoires in COVID-19. Sequenced by immunoSEQ multiplex PCR; TCRdb stores in-frame clones only, minus some. The data contain 250,000 or so clones, 80% to 95% of them singletons. Sequencing was done on a sample of peripheral blood. The receptors here all came from a man aged 25-45 years with COVID-19, enrolled during active disease.

The CDR3 here is CASSYRGLTEAFF. The CDR3 bases are TGTGCCAGCAGTTACAGGGGGCTCACTGAAGCTTTCTTT. The chain has TRBV6-5 and TRBJ1-1; 7 bases align to TRBD1. Germline-derived CDR1 and CDR2 are MNHEY and SVGAGI. The CDR3 has 13 amino acids. The V and J ends lost 2 bases and 4 bases, in that order; junction bases with no gene match: 1.

The chain carries TRBV5-4 and TRBJ2-5; D perhaps matches TRBD2 (7 bases). CDR1 is SGHNT and CDR2 is YYREEE in the germline V gene (reference sequence). CDR3 length: 15 amino acids. V shed 0 bases and J shed 5 bases, with 14 bases lying between them. The CDR3 DNA sequence: TGTGCCAGCAGCTTGGATGGGGGGGCAAGGGAGACCCAGTACTTC. Translating it yields CASSLDGGARETQYF.

V and J are TRBV6-5 and TRBJ2-2, with 8 bases matching TRBD1. V lost 2 bases, J lost 8 bases, and 4 bases stayed unmatched. This CDR3 is 14 amino acids long. Looked up from germline, CDR1 is MNHEY and CDR2 is SVGAGI. The CDR3 here is CASSYGQGWGELFF. In nucleotides, the CDR3 is TGTGCCAGCAGTTACGGACAGGGTTGGGGGGAGCTGTTTTTT.

The V call is TRBV9, the J call TRBJ1-3, with D maybe TRBD1 (6 bases). The CDR3 is 13 residues long. CDR1 and CDR2 from the germline V gene are SGDLS and YYNGEE. Trimming removed 1 base from V and 7 bases from J, with 9 bases in between. The CDR3 region has the DNA TGTGCCAGCAGCGTATTACAGGGTAACACCATATATTTT. It encodes CASSVLQGNTIYF.

This chain connects TRBV10-3 to TRBJ2-1; 9 bases are shared with TRBD2. CDR3 length: 15 amino acids. Germline V lookup: CDR1 ENHRY, CDR2 SYGVKD. Trimming cost V 5 bases and J 5 bases; bases outside gene matches: 7. This CDR3 reads CAISRPSGAHNEQFF. CDR3 in DNA: TGTGCCATCAGTAGACCTAGCGGGGCCCACAATGAGCAGTTCTTC.

The rearrangement uses TRBV18 and TRBJ1-1; TRBD1 matches at 7 bases. This CDR3 comprises 15 residues. The trim removed 8 bases at V and 1 base at J, leaving 10 bases unmatched. The germline CDR1 and CDR2 sequences are KGHSH and LQKENI. CDR3 amino acids: CASTLEGAQNTEAFF. The CDR3 coding sequence is TGTGCCAGCACCCTAGAGGGGGCTCAGAACACTGAAGCTTTCTTT.

This clone occurred once. The rearrangement uses TRBV4-2 and TRBJ1-5; TRBD1 matches at 9 bases. The V and J ends lost 1 base and 8 bases, in that order; junction bases with no gene match: 12. Germline V gene lookup returns CDR1 LGHNA and CDR2 YNFKEQ. This CDR3 contains 17 residues. CDR3: CASSQGTTGGPEEPQHF. Written as DNA, the CDR3 is TGTGCCAGCAGCCAAGGGACAACAGGGGGCCCCGAGGAGCCCCAGCATTTT.